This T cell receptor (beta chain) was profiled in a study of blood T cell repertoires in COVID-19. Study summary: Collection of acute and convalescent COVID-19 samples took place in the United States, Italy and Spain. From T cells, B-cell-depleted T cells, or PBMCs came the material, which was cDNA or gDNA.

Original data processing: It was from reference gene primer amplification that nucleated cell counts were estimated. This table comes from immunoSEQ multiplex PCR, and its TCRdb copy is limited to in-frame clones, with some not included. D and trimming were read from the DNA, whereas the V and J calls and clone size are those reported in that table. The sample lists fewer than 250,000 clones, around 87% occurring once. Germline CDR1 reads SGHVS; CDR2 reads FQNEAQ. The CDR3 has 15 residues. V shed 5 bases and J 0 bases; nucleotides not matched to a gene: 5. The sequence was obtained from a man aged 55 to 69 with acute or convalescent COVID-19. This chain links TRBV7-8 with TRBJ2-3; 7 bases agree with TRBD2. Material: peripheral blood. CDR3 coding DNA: TGTGCCAGCAGCCAACTAGCGTCTAGCACAGATACGCAGTATTTT. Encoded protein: CASSQLASSTDTQYF.